One sample yielded the 11 T cell receptor beta chains listed below, sequenced in a study of Graves' ophthalmopathy and Graves' hyperthyroidism. Amplified TCR beta CDR3 regions were obtained using RNA transcripts as template. The library came from an HTBI-primed first-round RT-PCR and a second-round multiplex PCR. TCRdb recomputed calls from the multiplex PCR reads with MiXCR, one row per CDR3 protein. Among 650,000 to 900,000 distinct CDR3 sequences listed, 40% were seen once. Material: peripheral blood. Receptors originate from an adult man with Graves' ophthalmopathy.

The chain has TRBV2 and TRBJ2-7, with D perhaps given as TRBD1 or TRBD2 (5 bases each). CDR3 length: 13 residues. V lost 7 bases to trimming and J lost 7 bases, with 17 bases between them. Germline V lookup: CDR1 SNHLY, CDR2 FYNNEI. CDR3 sequence: CASTEGPMGEQYF. CDR3 DNA: TGTGCCAGCACCGAGGGGCCTATGGGGGAGCAGTACTTC.

The chain combines TRBV5-1 with TRBJ2-7; 8 bases are shared with TRBD1. This CDR3 has 15 residues. V trimming: 1 base; J trimming: 0 bases; junction bases outside the gene matches: 3. Germline-derived CDR1 and CDR2 are SGHRS and YFSETQ. The CDR3 region has the DNA TGCGCCAGCAGCTTGCTGGGACAGGTCTCCTACGAGCAGTACGTC. This sequence encodes CASSLLGQVSYEQYV.

The V gene is TRBV30, the J gene TRBJ2-7, with unresolved D. Trimming pared 5 bases from V and 1 base from J, leaving 6 bases between. Germline CDR1 reads GTSNPN; CDR2 reads SVGIG (reference sequence). This CDR3 region has 11 residues. The CDR3 reads CAWGQSYEQYF. The CDR3 region has the DNA TGTGCCTGGGGGCAATCCTACGAGCAGTACTTC.

The chain joins TRBV7-2 to TRBJ2-5, with D maybe TRBD1 (6 bases). This CDR3 comprises 15 residues. Germline V lookup: CDR1 SGHTA, CDR2 FQGNSA. Trimming took off 0 bases at V and 5 bases at J, with 13 bases between the two ends. CDR3 protein: CASSLAVTGFETQYF. The CDR3 DNA sequence: TGTGCCAGCAGCTTAGCGGTCACAGGGTTCGAGACCCAGTACTTC.

The rearrangement uses TRBV19 and TRBJ2-5; TRBD2 might be the D (6 bases). Trimming stripped 9 bases from V and 4 bases from J, with 15 bases between. This CDR3 region has 13 residues. Germline loops: CDR1 LNHDA, CDR2 SQIVND (reference sequence). The CDR3 coding sequence is TGTGCCAGCACCGGAGGGGTGACAGAGACCCAGTACTTC. Its translation: CASTGGVTETQYF.

This clonotype was counted only a few times. This chain uses TRBV5-8 with TRBJ1-2, with D perhaps TRBD1 (5 bases). Germline V CDR1 and CDR2: SGHTS, YDEGEE. This CDR3 is 15 amino acids long. Trimming stripped 2 bases from V and 8 bases from J, with 19 bases between. As DNA, the CDR3 is TGTGCCAGCAGCTTAAGGACATATTTGAGGCGAGGCTACACCTTC. This translates into CASSLRTYLRRGYTF.

This clonotype was detected once. The genes are TRBV7-9 and TRBJ2-5; 13 positions agree with TRBD2. The CDR3 contains 18 residues. In germline, CDR1 is SEHNR, CDR2 FQNEAQ (reference sequence). After removal of 1 base from V and 0 bases from J, the junction contained 5 bases not matched to a gene. As DNA, the CDR3 is TGTGCCAGCAGCTTAGGGACTAGCGGGGGAAAGTACCAAGAGACCCAGTACTTC. Translation: CASSLGTSGGKYQETQYF.

The chain has TRBV24-1 and TRBJ2-7, with a tentative D call TRBD2 (6 bases). V was clipped by 9 bases and J by 2 bases, with 16 bases between them. From germline, CDR1 is KGHDR and CDR2 SFDVKD. This CDR3 region has 14 residues. The CDR3 nucleotides read TGTGCCACCGTCGGGACTCGAGGGACCTACGAGCAGTACTTC. Amino acid sequence: CATVGTRGTYEQYF.

The chain combines TRBV9 with TRBJ2-6; tentatively, D is TRBD2 (5 bases). The germline V and J ends were trimmed by 5 bases and 0 bases, with 15 bases remaining between them. CDR3 length equals 17 residues. CDR1 SGDLS and CDR2 YYNGEE come from the germline V gene. CDR3 nucleotides: TGTGCCAGCAGTTTAAGGGCTGGAGGCTCTGGGGCCAACGTCCTGACTTTC. Translated, it gives CASSLRAGGSGANVLTF.

Turning to this clonotype: Possible read error: a much larger clone is one base away. The chain uses TRBV7-9 and TRBJ1-1, with D uncertain. The germline gives CDR1 SEHNR, CDR2 FQNEAQ (reference sequence). CDR3 length: 12 amino acids. V was trimmed by 2 bases and J by 12 bases, leaving 13 bases between them. CDR3 amino acids: CASSLIGLGTFF. The CDR3 DNA is TGTGCCAGCAGCTTAATAGGGTTGGGGACTTTCTTT. Using reference TRBV7-9 and TRBJ1-1 for the parts outside the CDR3, the full variable domain is DTGVSQNPRHKITKRGQNVTFRCDPISEHNRLYWYRQTLGQGPEFLTYFQNEAQLEKSRLLSDRFSAERPKGSFSTLEIQRTEQGDSAMYLCASSLIGLGTFFGQGTRLTVV.

This clonotype was detected many times. The CDR3 protein is CSVISGSHEQYF. The CDR3 region has the DNA TGCAGCGTCATATCAGGGTCCCACGAGCAGTACTTC. V is TRBV29-1 and J is TRBJ2-7, with a tentative D call TRBD1 (5 bases). Trimming took off 6 bases at V and 5 bases at J, with 14 bases between the two ends. The CDR3 runs 12 residues. Germline CDR1 reads SQVTM; CDR2 reads ANQGSEA.